This entry features one T cell receptor (beta chain) sequence. In the original analysis: Amplification from reference gene primers served as the basis for estimated nucleated cell counts. Assay: immunoSEQ multiplex PCR; the TCRdb copy retains only in-frame clones and omits some. The D gene and trimming were derived from the DNA, and the V and J assignments and clone size from that table. The sample yields roughly 140,000 clones, around 80% seen once. These data belong to a study of blood T cell repertoires in COVID-19. This CDR3 spans 15 amino acids. Germline V gene lookup returns CDR1 MDHEN and CDR2 SYDVKM. V lost 5 bases, J lost 5 bases, and 9 bases stayed unmatched.

The rearrangement links TRBV28 to TRBJ1-5, with 7 bases lining up with TRBD1. The origin of this receptor is a man aged 65 to 85 who had recovered from COVID-19. Sequenced: peripheral blood. CDR3 residues: CASSPPTGLHQPQHF. The CDR3, as DNA: TGTGCCAGCAGTCCGCCGACAGGGTTACATCAGCCCCAGCATTTT.